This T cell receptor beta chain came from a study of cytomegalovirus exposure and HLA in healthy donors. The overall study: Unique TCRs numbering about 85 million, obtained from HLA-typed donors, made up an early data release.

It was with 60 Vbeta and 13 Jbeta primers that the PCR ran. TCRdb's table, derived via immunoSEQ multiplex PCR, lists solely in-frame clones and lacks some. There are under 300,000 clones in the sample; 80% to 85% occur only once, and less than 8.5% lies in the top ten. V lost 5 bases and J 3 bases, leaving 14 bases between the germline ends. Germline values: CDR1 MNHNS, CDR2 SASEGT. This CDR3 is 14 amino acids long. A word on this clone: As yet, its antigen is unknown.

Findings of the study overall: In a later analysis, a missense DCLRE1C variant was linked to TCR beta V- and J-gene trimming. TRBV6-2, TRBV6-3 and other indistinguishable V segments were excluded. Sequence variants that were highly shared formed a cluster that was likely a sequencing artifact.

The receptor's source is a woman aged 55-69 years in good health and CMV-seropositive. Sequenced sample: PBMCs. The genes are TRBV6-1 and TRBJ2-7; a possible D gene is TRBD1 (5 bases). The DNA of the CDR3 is TGTGCCAGCAGTTTCCTAATAGGGGTCTACGAGCAGTACTTC. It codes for CASSFLIGVYEQYF.